These 32 T cell receptor beta chains were sequenced from one sample in a study of T cell clonotyping in hematopoietic cell transplantation. Data came from immunoSEQ multiplex PCR; TCRdb stores just in-frame clones and leaves some out. The top ten clones hold roughly 15% of a sample with fewer than 8,000 clones, under 98% of them seen once. Time point reported: recipient sample about 28 days before transplant, after cytoreduction. The sequences come from peripheral blood mononuclear cells, collected before stem cell transplant. All receptors derive from a man aged 65 to 85 with acute myeloid leukemia. Some clones in this sample may be carry-over from other donors' samples.

This chain connects TRBV19 to TRBJ1-5; D ambiguous. The CDR3 is 14 amino acids. CDR1 and CDR2 from the germline V gene are LNHDA and SQIVND (reference sequence). The germline V and J ends were trimmed by 7 bases and 0 bases, with 10 bases remaining between them. CDR3 protein: CASNPGVSNQPQHF. The CDR3 nucleotides read TGTGCCAGTAACCCGGGAGTTAGCAATCAGCCCCAGCATTTT.

V usage is TRBV2 and J usage is TRBJ1-6; D remains unclear. The CDR3 is 11 amino acids. Germline-derived CDR1 and CDR2 are SNHLY and FYNNEI. Trimming pared 1 base from V and 14 bases from J, leaving 6 bases between. Here the CDR3 DNA reads TGTGCCAGCAGTGAAGAAGGAGCCCTCCACTTT. Translated, it gives CASSEEGALHF.

The chain combines TRBV14 with TRBJ1-6; the D gene is possibly TRBD1 (5 bases). The CDR3 contains 15 residues. CDR1 and CDR2 from the germline V gene are SGHDN and FVKESK. The V and J ends lost 4 bases and 5 bases respectively, with 12 bases between them. This CDR3 reads CASSLRGRNNSPLHF. Written as DNA, the CDR3 is TGTGCCAGCAGCCTAAGGGGACGGAATAATTCACCCCTCCACTTT.

The V gene is TRBV19, the J gene TRBJ1-2; D is ambiguous. The CDR3 loop spans 11 amino acids. Germline V gives CDR1 LNHDA, CDR2 SQIVND (reference sequence). Trimming cost V 10 bases and J 3 bases, with 9 bases left between them. In DNA form, the CDR3 reads TGTGCCACGAGTAGGGACTATGGCTACACCTTC. As protein: CATSRDYGYTF. The whole variable domain, filled in from reference TRBV19 and TRBJ1-2, reads DGGITQSPKYLFRKEGQNVTLSCEQNLNHDAMYWYRQDPGQGLRLIYYSQIVNDFQKGDIAEGYSVSREKKESFPLTVTSAQKNPTAFYLCATSRDYGYTFGSGTRLTVV.

The genes are TRBV29-1 and TRBJ2-5; 7 bases fit TRBD1. The CDR3 is 13 residues long. J lost 2 bases, V lost 4 bases, and 4 bases had no gene match. CDR1 is SQVTM and CDR2 is ANQGSEA in the germline V gene. CDR3 protein: CSVGAGGQETQYF. The CDR3 DNA reads TGCAGCGTTGGGGCAGGGGGACAAGAGACCCAGTACTTC.

V usage is TRBV2 and J usage is TRBJ2-3; maybe TRBD2 (6 bases). This CDR3 spans 17 amino acids. Trimming left V 2 bases short and J 0 bases short, with 15 bases between. In germline, CDR1 is SNHLY, CDR2 FYNNEI. The CDR3 loop reads CASSETSWGFSTDTQYF. The CDR3 DNA reads TGTGCCAGCAGTGAAACTAGCTGGGGCTTTAGCACAGATACGCAGTATTTT.

The genes are TRBV7-2 and TRBJ1-4; a weak D match, TRBD1 (5 bases). Germline loops: CDR1 SGHTA, CDR2 FQGNSA. This CDR3 spans 15 amino acids. Trimming pared 3 bases from V and 8 bases from J, leaving 16 bases between. The CDR3 spells CASSFDRSYREKLFF. The CDR3 bases are TGTGCCAGCAGCTTCGACAGAAGCTATAGGGAAAAACTGTTTTTT.

V gene TRBV11-3 combines with J gene TRBJ2-7; D gene uncertain. The CDR3 consists of 13 residues. The germline gives CDR1 SGHNT, CDR2 YENEEA. Trimming removed 3 bases at V and 0 bases at J, with 6 bases between. The CDR3 is CASSFGHSYEQYF. The CDR3, as DNA: TGTGCCAGCAGCTTTGGGCACTCCTACGAGCAGTACTTC.

This clone has only one observation. The chain combines TRBV29-1 with TRBJ2-3; 8 bases are a match to TRBD1. V was clipped by 5 bases and J by 4 bases; unmatched bases: 2. The CDR3 length is 12 residues. CDR1 and CDR2 (germline): SQVTM, ANQGSEA. The CDR3 DNA reads as TGCAGCGTTACAGGGGGTCCAGATACGCAGTATTTT. This gives the protein CSVTGGPDTQYF.

The chain combines TRBV4-1 with TRBJ2-7, with 10 positions matching TRBD2. Per the germline V gene, CDR1 is MGHRA and CDR2 is YSYEKL. The CDR3 loop spans 18 amino acids. The ends lost 0 bases at V and 4 bases at J; junction bases unmatched: 12. CDR3 residues: CASSQDRLAGALEYEQYF. DNA of the CDR3: TGCGCCAGCAGCCAAGATCGGCTAGCGGGGGCCCTCGAGTACGAGCAGTACTTC.

The rearrangement joins TRBV15 to TRBJ2-5; TRBD2 agrees at 9 bases. The CDR3 covers 14 residues. V gave up 5 bases and J gave up 5 bases; unmatched junction bases: 6. CDR1 and CDR2 (germline): LNHNV, YYDKDF (reference sequence). The CDR3 nucleotides are TGTGCCACCAGCTCCCGACTAGCGGTGGAGACCCAGTACTTC. Encoded protein: CATSSRLAVETQYF.

The chain carries TRBV28 and TRBJ1-2, with D maybe TRBD1 (5 bases). Germline V CDR1 and CDR2: MDHEN, SYDVKM. Trimming took off 3 bases at V and 4 bases at J, with 6 bases between the two ends. The CDR3 runs 12 residues. CDR3 protein: CASSFGGYGYTF. For the CDR3, the DNA is TGTGCCAGCAGTTTCGGGGGCTATGGCTACACCTTC.

The V gene is TRBV7-2, the J gene TRBJ2-7, with a possible D match to TRBD2 (7 bases). The CDR3 extends over 15 amino acids. V was pared by 5 bases and J by 3 bases, with 17 bases between. Germline loops: CDR1 SGHTA, CDR2 FQGNSA. The CDR3 DNA reads TGTGCCAGCAGCCCCAAGGGGGGGGCCCACTACGAGCAGTACTTC. It encodes CASSPKGGAHYEQYF.

The V and J genes are TRBV28 and TRBJ1-6, with D unclear. Trimming shortened V by 6 bases and J by 14 bases, and 14 bases separated the two germline ends. CDR1 and CDR2 from the germline V gene are MDHEN and SYDVKM. The CDR3 loop spans 12 amino acids. The CDR3 nucleotides read TGTGCCAGCAGCCGTAGTGTAGGGACCCTCCACTTT. Amino acids: CASSRSVGTLHF.

The chain combines TRBV13 with TRBJ1-2; TRBD1 aligns across 8 bases. V trimming: 4 bases; J trimming: 7 bases; junction bases outside the gene matches: 14. This CDR3 has 16 residues. Germline CDR1 PRHDT, CDR2 FYEKMQ (reference sequence). CDR3 loop: CASSSTGGIEGSGYTF. The CDR3 DNA sequence: TGTGCCAGCAGCTCAACAGGGGGGATTGAGGGGAGTGGCTACACCTTC.

The chain couples TRBV19 to TRBJ2-7, with 9 nucleotides matching TRBD1. Germline assignment: CDR1 LNHDA and CDR2 SQIVND (reference sequence). This CDR3 is 15 amino acids long. V lost 3 bases and J lost 3; bases outside the gene matches: 6. This chain's CDR3 is CASSMTGQGYYEQYF. The CDR3 DNA reads as TGTGCCAGTAGTATGACAGGACAGGGGTACTACGAGCAGTACTTC. Looking up the rest from reference TRBV19 and TRBJ2-7 gives the full variable domain: DGGITQSPKYLFRKEGQNVTLSCEQNLNHDAMYWYRQDPGQGLRLIYYSQIVNDFQKGDIAEGYSVSREKKESFPLTVTSAQKNPTAFYLCASSMTGQGYYEQYFGPGTRLTVT.

The chain carries TRBV19 and TRBJ1-2; D is unclear. This CDR3 contains 15 residues. V shed 7 bases and J shed 6 bases, with 21 bases lying between them. The germline V gene encodes CDR1 LNHDA and CDR2 SQIVND (reference sequence). The chain's CDR3 is CASIASLGGSDGYTF. In nucleotides, the CDR3 is TGTGCCAGTATCGCCTCTCTGGGTGGGTCCGATGGCTACACCTTC.

This chain connects TRBV6-1 to TRBJ1-3; D is unclear. The length of the CDR3 is 17 residues. The germline CDR1 and CDR2 sequences are MNHNS and SASEGT. Trimming took off 2 bases at V and 0 bases at J, with 14 bases between the two ends. The CDR3 is CASSEYFAAYSGNTIYF. The CDR3 DNA reads TGTGCCAGCAGTGAATACTTTGCGGCGTACTCTGGAAACACCATATATTTT.

The V call is TRBV28, the J call TRBJ2-4; 8 nucleotides align to TRBD1. This CDR3 contains 20 residues. CDR1 is MDHEN, CDR2 SYDVKM, per germline. V gave up 6 bases and J gave up 0 bases; unmatched junction bases: 19. CDR3 bases: TGTGCCAGCAGCCCCCCCTCGGACAGGGCAGGAGGGCTAGCCAAAAACATTCAGTACTTC. It is translated as CASSPPSDRAGGLAKNIQYF.

The chain links TRBV5-1 to TRBJ1-2; D is ambiguous. Trimming pared 1 base from V and 5 bases from J, leaving 12 bases between. Germline assignment: CDR1 SGHRS and CDR2 YFSETQ. This CDR3 is built from 14 residues. The CDR3 loop reads CASSLPQQDYGYTF. The CDR3 DNA reads TGCGCCAGCAGCTTGCCCCAGCAAGATTATGGCTACACCTTC.

V usage is TRBV7-2 and J usage is TRBJ1-2; the D gene is possibly TRBD1 (5 bases). V shed 4 bases and J shed 0 bases, with 12 bases lying between them. This CDR3 comprises 15 residues. Germline CDR1 is SGHTA and CDR2 is FQGNSA. DNA of the CDR3: TGTGCCAGCAGCTCCCAGGGCGGAGCTAACTATGGCTACACCTTC. Translated: CASSSQGGANYGYTF.

The chain uses TRBV28 and TRBJ1-3; possible D gene TRBD1, 6 bases. The germline V gene encodes CDR1 MDHEN and CDR2 SYDVKM. This CDR3 contains 12 residues. V lost 10 bases, J lost 8 bases, and 15 bases lay in between. In DNA, the CDR3 is TGTGCCACTTTAGGGGGGTGGGACACCATATATTTT. Its translation is CATLGGWDTIYF.

The chain combines TRBV28 with TRBJ2-2; D perhaps matches TRBD2 (5 bases). The length of the CDR3 is 14 residues. V gave up 8 bases and J gave up 2 bases, with 12 bases separating them. The germline V gene has CDR1 MDHEN and CDR2 SYDVKM. The DNA of the CDR3 is TGTGCCAGCGGCCTTACTAGTAACACCGGGGAGCTGTTTTTT. Residues: CASGLTSNTGELFF.

J is TRBJ1-5 and V is TRBV5-8, with D tentatively TRBD1 (5 bases). The germline V and J ends were trimmed by 0 bases and 7 bases, with 14 bases remaining between them. CDR3 length: 15 amino acids. The germline CDR1 and CDR2 sequences are SGHTS and YDEGEE. In nucleotides, the CDR3 is TGTGCCAGCAGCTTGGATAGCAGGGCCGGACAGCCCCAGCATTTT. Protein sequence: CASSLDSRAGQPQHF.

This chain connects TRBV30 to TRBJ1-5; a weak D match, TRBD1 (5 bases). Trimming pared 7 bases from V and 6 bases from J, leaving 16 bases between. The CDR3 loop spans 13 amino acids. Germline V CDR1 and CDR2: GTSNPN, SVGIG (reference sequence). In DNA form, the CDR3 reads TGTGCCTCCGAAGCGGGGGGGGGTCAGCCCCAGCATTTT. Residues: CASEAGGGQPQHF.

The J gene is TRBJ1-6, the V gene TRBV13; maybe TRBD1 (6 bases). The germline V gene has CDR1 PRHDT and CDR2 FYEKMQ (reference sequence). The CDR3 is 16 residues long. V was shortened by 0 bases and J by 7 bases, with 13 bases between the two germline ends. The CDR3: CASSLGQGGTNSPLHF. DNA for the CDR3: TGTGCCAGCAGCTTAGGACAGGGAGGGACGAATTCACCCCTCCACTTT.

The rearrangement uses TRBV6-6 and TRBJ2-7, with 8 bases matching TRBD2. Germline V CDR1 and CDR2: MNHNY, SVGAGI (reference sequence). This CDR3 region has 13 residues. Trimming removed 8 bases from V and 5 bases from J; junction bases left unmatched: 8. The CDR3 coding sequence is TGTGCCAGCCACCCCGGGGGGGCCCACGAGCAGTACTTC. Translating it yields CASHPGGAHEQYF.

The gene calls are TRBV11-3 and TRBJ1-4; D possibly corresponds to TRBD1 (6 bases). V lost 3 bases and J 10 bases, leaving 15 bases between the germline ends. The CDR3 is 14 residues long. The germline V gene has CDR1 SGHNT and CDR2 YENEEA. CDR3 nucleotides: TGTGCCAGCAGCTTTCGGGGGGCGCGGGCAAAACTGTTTTTT. Translated: CASSFRGARAKLFF. The variable domain in full, with the rest retrieved from reference TRBV11-3 and TRBJ1-4, is EAGVVQSPRYKIIEKKQPVAFWCNPISGHNTLYWYLQNLGQGPELLIRYENEEAVDDSQLPKDRFSAERLKGVDSTLKIQPAELGDSAVYLCASSFRGARAKLFFGSGTQLSVL.

V and J are TRBV19 and TRBJ2-7; no definite D call. Germline V gene sequence: CDR1 LNHDA, CDR2 SQIVND (reference sequence). The CDR3 consists of 15 residues. Between the trimmed V and J ends, which lost 6 bases and 0 bases, there was a span of 15 bases. The CDR3 DNA reads TGTGCCAGTAGGGAGACATCCCGAAGCTCCTACGAGCAGTACTTC. Translation: CASRETSRSSYEQYF.

The chain carries TRBV18 and TRBJ1-6; TRBD1 agrees at 8 bases. Germline V CDR1 and CDR2: KGHSH, LQKENI. V gave up 4 bases and J gave up 0 bases; unmatched junction bases: 8. The CDR3 runs 18 residues. CDR3 in amino acids: CASSRSTGGSSYNSPLHF. CDR3 bases: TGTGCCAGCTCACGCTCTACAGGGGGGAGCTCCTATAATTCACCCCTCCACTTT.

The rearrangement uses TRBV2 and TRBJ1-2; the match to TRBD1 covers 8 bases. The CDR3 has 15 residues. Unmatched junction bases numbered 9, after V lost 6 bases and J lost 3 bases. Germline V gene data show CDR1 as SNHLY and CDR2 as FYNNEI. The CDR3 is CASSQDRDGDYGYTF. CDR3 in DNA: TGTGCCAGCAGCCAGGACAGGGACGGGGACTATGGCTACACCTTC.

The gene calls are TRBV28 and TRBJ2-7; no reliable D call. CDR1 MDHEN and CDR2 SYDVKM come from the germline V gene. The V and J ends lost 1 base and 5 bases respectively, with 0 bases between them. This CDR3 is built from 10 residues. The CDR3: CASSLYEQYF. The CDR3 region has the DNA TGTGCCAGCAGTTTATACGAGCAGTACTTC.